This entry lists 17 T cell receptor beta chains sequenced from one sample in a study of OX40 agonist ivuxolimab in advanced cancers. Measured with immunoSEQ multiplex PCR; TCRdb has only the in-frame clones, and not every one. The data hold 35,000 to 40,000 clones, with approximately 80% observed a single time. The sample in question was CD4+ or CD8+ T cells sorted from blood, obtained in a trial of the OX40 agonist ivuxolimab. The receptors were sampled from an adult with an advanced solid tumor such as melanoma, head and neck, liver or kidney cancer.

CDR3 protein: CASSQTSGGWGTGELFF. The CDR3 nucleotides are TGCGCCAGCAGCCAAACTAGCGGGGGATGGGGCACCGGGGAGCTGTTTTTT. V is TRBV4-1 and J is TRBJ2-2; TRBD2 matches at 11 bases. Per germline, CDR1 MGHRA and CDR2 YSYEKL. The CDR3 length is 17 residues. The V segment lost 2 bases and the J segment 4 bases; nucleotides outside the gene matches: 6.

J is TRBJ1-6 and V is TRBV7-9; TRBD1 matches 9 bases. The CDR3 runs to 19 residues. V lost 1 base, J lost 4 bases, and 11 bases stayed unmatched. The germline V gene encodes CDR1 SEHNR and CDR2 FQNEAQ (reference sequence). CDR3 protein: CASSLVRSRTGDYNSPLHF. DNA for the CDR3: TGTGCCAGCAGCTTAGTTAGGTCCCGGACAGGGGATTATAATTCACCCCTCCACTTT.

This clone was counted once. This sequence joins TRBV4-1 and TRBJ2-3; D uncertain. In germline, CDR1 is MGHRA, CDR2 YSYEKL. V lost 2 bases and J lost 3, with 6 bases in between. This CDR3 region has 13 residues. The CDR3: CASSQQSTDTQYF. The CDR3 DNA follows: TGCGCCAGCAGCCAACAATCAACAGATACGCAGTATTTT.

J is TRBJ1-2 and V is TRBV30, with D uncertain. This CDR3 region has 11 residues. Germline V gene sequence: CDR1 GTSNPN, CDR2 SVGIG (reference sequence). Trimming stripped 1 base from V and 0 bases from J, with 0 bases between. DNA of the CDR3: TGTGCCTGGAGTGCTAACTATGGCTACACCTTC. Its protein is CAWSANYGYTF.

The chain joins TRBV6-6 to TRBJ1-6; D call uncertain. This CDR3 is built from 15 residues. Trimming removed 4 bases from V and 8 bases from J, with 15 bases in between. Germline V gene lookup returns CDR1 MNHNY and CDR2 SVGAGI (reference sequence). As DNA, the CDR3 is TGTGCCAGCAGTTGGTTGCGGGATGTCGATTCACCCCTCCACTTT. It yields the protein CASSWLRDVDSPLHF.

The CDR3 here is CASSLDSPSSEQYF. The CDR3 DNA reads TGTGCCAGCAGCTTAGATAGCCCCTCGAGCGAGCAGTACTTC. This sequence joins TRBV11-3 and TRBJ2-7; no clear D. This CDR3 is built from 14 residues. Germline V CDR1 and CDR2: SGHNT, YENEEA. Trimming removed 0 bases from V and 6 bases from J, with 12 bases in between.

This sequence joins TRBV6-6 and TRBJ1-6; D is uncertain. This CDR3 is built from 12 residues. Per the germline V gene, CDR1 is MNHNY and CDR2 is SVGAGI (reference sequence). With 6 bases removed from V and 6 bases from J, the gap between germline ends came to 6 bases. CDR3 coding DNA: TGTGCCAGCAGCCCGCCTAATTCACCCCTCCACTTT. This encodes CASSPPNSPLHF.

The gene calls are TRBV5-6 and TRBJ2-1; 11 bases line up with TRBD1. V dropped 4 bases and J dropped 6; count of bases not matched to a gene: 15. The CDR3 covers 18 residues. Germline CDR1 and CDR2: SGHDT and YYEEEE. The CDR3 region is CASSPRTGGVSGLNEQFF. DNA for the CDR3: TGTGCCAGCAGCCCTAGGACAGGGGGCGTTTCTGGGCTCAATGAGCAGTTCTTC.

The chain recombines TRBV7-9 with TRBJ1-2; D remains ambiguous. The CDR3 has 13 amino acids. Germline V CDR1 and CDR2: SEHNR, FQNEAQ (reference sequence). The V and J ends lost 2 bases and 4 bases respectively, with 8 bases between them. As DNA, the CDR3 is TGTGCCAGCAGCTTATGGGGAGCCTATGGCTACACCTTC. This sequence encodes CASSLWGAYGYTF.

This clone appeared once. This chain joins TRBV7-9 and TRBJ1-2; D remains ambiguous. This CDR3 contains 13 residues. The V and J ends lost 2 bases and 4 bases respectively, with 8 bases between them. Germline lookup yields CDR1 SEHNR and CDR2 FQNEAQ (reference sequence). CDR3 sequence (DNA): TGTGCCAGCAGCTTAAACAGCCTCTATGGCTACACCTTC. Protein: CASSLNSLYGYTF.

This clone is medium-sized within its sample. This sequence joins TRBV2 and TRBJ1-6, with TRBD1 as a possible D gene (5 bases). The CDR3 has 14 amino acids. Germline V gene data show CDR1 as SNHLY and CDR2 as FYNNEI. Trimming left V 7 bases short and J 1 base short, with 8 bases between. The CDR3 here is CASKQGSYNSPLHF. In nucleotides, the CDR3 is TGTGCCAGCAAGCAGGGTTCCTATAATTCACCCCTCCACTTT.

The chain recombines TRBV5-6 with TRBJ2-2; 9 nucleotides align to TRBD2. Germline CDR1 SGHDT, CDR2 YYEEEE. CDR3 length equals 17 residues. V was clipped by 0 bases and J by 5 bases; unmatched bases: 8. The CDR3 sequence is CASSLEFLAGDTGELFF. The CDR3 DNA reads TGTGCCAGCAGCTTGGAATTCTTAGCGGGGGATACCGGGGAGCTGTTTTTT.

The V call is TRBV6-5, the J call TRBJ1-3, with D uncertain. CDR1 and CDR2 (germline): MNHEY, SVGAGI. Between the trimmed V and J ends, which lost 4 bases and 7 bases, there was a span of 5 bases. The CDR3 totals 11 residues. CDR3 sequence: CASSSVNTIYF. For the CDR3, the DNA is TGTGCCAGCAGTTCAGTCAACACCATATATTTT.

The CDR3 DNA reads TGTGCCAGCAGGATCCGGGACAGGGGAATGAACACTGAAGCTTTCTTT. Its translation: CASRIRDRGMNTEAFF. V and J are TRBV5-4 and TRBJ1-1, with 10 bases aligning to TRBD1. Germline CDR1 and CDR2: SGHNT and YYREEE (reference sequence). The CDR3 is made up of 16 amino acids. The V segment lost 5 bases and the J segment 0 bases; nucleotides outside the gene matches: 7.

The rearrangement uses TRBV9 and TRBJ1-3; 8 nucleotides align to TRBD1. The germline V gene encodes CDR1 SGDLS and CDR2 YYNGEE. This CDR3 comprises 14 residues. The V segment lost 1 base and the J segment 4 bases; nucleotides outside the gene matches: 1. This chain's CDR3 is CASSVQGAGNTIYF. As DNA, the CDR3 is TGTGCCAGCAGCGTACAGGGGGCGGGAAACACCATATATTTT.

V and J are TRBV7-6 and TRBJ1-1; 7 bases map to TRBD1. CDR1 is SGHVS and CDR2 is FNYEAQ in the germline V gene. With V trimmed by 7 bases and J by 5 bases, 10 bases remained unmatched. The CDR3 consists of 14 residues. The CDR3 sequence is CASTPVRGGTEAFF. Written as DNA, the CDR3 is TGTGCCAGCACCCCCGTCAGGGGGGGGACTGAAGCTTTCTTT. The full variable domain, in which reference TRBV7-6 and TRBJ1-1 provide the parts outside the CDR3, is GAGVSQSPRYKVTKRGQDVALRCDPISGHVSLYWYRQALGQGPEFLTYFNYEAQQDKSGLPNDRFSAERPEGSISTLTIQRTEQRDSAMYRCASTPVRGGTEAFFGQGTRLTVV.

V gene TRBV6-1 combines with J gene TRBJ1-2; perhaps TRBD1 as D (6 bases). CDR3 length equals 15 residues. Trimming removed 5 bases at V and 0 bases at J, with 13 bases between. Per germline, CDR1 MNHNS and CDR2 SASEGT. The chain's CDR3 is CASSTPGHSNYGYTF. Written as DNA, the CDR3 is TGTGCCAGCAGTACCCCGGGACACTCTAACTATGGCTACACCTTC.